The source of this T cell receptor beta chain is a study of T-cell reconstitution after alpha-beta-depleted transplantation in children. Remarks on this clonotype: Its antigen is currently unknown.

The CDR3 extends over 14 amino acids. V was trimmed by 2 bases and J by 4 bases, leaving 9 bases between them. Germline V gene lookup returns CDR1 SGHVS and CDR2 FNYEAQ. Unique molecular identifiers were incorporated into the prepared TCRbeta library. TCRdb re-called the PCR reads through MiXCR, storing one row per CDR3 protein. The table records around 670,000 distinct CDR3 sequences, around 13% of them present only once. Study findings and constraints: T cells produced anew were the main source of T-cell counts and diversity one year after transplant. Alpha-beta T cells present about two months after transplant were reported to originate from several hundred expanded graft clones. After transplant, high TCRbeta diversity at day 60 in some patients arose from surviving recipient T cells and thymic progenitors.

The chain recombines TRBV7-6 with TRBJ1-5; maybe TRBD1 (5 bases). Sequenced material: PBMCs, taken before TCRalphabeta/CD19-depleted stem cell transplant. The clonotype originates from a girl aged 2 to 9 with congenital amegakaryocytic thrombocytopenia, due to receive a stem cell transplant. CDR3 loop: CASSLHAGNQPQHF. CDR3 nucleotides: TGTGCCAGCAGCTTACACGCAGGGAATCAGCCCCAGCATTTT. The whole variable domain, filled in from reference TRBV7-6 and TRBJ1-5, reads GAGVSQSPRYKVTKRGQDVALRCDPISGHVSLYWYRQALGQGPEFLTYFNYEAQQDKSGLPNDRFSAERPEGSISTLTIQRTEQRDSAMYRCASSLHAGNQPQHFGDGTRLSIL.